The clone carrying this T cell receptor (beta chain) was picked up many times. Its antigen remains unknown. Germline-derived CDR1 and CDR2 are LNHNV and YYDKDF (reference sequence). This CDR3 spans 15 amino acids. Trimming stripped 1 base from V and 1 base from J, with 10 bases between. Amplified TCR beta CDR3 regions came from RNA transcripts. Using the HTBI primer set, a first-round RT-PCR was run on the TCR CDR3. MiXCR, applied by TCRdb to the multiplex PCR reads, yields one record per CDR3 protein. The sample carries 340,000 or so distinct CDR3 sequences, around a sixth recorded once. This sample is drawn from a study of T cells in Graves' hyperthyroidism and ophthalmopathy. Study in general: The authors collected peripheral blood at initial diagnosis, before any treatment. Regarding the study as a whole: The blood repertoire included most of the expanded thyroid clonotypes above 0.001.

When ophthalmopathy did not progress within 18 months, Graves' hyperthyroidism was considered stable. This TCR was recovered from a woman in her forties or fifties with Graves' hyperthyroidism. The source material was blood. The chain carries TRBV15 and TRBJ1-1; no reliable D call. The CDR3 nucleotides are TGTGCCACCAGCAGAGTAGGGAATAGGAACACTGAAGCTTTCTTT. Encoded protein: CATSRVGNRNTEAFF.